This T cell receptor (beta chain) was found in a study of cytomegalovirus exposure and HLA in healthy donors. On the study more broadly: Genotyping showed approximately 81% of 398 donors falling in the Caucasian-associated ancestry cluster.

Unmatched junction bases numbered 9, after V lost 7 bases and J lost 2 bases. CDR1 is WSHSY and CDR2 is SAAADI in the germline V gene. There are 16 residues in the CDR3. At the time of sampling, donors were nominally healthy, though unrecorded immune exposures were likely. The PCR was carried out with 60 Vbeta primers and 13 Jbeta primers. Sequencing used immunoSEQ multiplex PCR; TCRdb keeps in-frame clones, though not all of them. The sample has some 100,000 clones, under 80% seen once. A single count supports this clone. The antigen is undetermined. Overall study findings and caveats: An assumption of roughly uniform sequencing depth across donors underlay the presence/absence analyses.

This chain uses TRBV10-2 with TRBJ2-2; 8 nucleotides line up with TRBD2. The sequenced material came from PBMCs. The receptor was derived from a woman aged 45 to 65 in good health and CMV-seropositive. The CDR3 sequence: CASTPGGGKNTGELFF. The CDR3 region has the DNA TGCGCCAGCACCCCCGGGGGGGGGAAAAACACCGGGGAGCTGTTTTTT.